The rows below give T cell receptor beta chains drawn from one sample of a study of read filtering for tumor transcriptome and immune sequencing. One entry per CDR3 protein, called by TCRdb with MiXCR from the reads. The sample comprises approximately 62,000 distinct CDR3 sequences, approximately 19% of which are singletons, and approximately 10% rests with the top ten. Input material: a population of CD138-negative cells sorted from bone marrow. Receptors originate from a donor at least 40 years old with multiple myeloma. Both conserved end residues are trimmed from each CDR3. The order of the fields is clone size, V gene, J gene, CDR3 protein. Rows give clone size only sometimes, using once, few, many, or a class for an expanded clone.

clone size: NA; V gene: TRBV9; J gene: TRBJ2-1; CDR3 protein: AGSIGAGTYNEQF
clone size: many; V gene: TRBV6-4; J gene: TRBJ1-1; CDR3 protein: ASSPYGGGNGEAF
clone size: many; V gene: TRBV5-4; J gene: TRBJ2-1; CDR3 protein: ASSLPPGTVYNEQF
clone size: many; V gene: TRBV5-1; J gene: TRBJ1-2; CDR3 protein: ASSNEKPANYGYT
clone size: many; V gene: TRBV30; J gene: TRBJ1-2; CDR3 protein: AWSTRGNGYT
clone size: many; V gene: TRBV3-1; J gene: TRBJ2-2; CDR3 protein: ASSQGGNLNTGELF
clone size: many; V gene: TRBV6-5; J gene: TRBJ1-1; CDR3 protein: ASRPQGRGTEAF
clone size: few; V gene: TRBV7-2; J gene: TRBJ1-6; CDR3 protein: ASSYGTGLLLSPLH
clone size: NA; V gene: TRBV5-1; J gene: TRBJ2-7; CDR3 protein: ASSTGTGPYEQY
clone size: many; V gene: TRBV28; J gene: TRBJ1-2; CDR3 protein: ASSPPNRAWGYT
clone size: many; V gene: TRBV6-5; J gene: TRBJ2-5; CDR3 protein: ASSYVADLQETQY
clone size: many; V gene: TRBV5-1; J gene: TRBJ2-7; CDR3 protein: ASSYSGTGSYEQY
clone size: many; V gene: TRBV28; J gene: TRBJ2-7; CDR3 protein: ASSGGQPYEQY
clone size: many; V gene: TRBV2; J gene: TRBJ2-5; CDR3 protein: ASSEGQQETQY
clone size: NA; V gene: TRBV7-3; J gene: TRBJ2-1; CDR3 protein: ASRGSGGPLGEQF
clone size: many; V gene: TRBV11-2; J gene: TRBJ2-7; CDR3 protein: ASSLEGGLWNEQY
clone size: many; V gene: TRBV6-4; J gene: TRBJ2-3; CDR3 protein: ASRETPGGTDTQY
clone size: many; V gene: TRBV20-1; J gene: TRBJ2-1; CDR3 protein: SARGANRYNEQF
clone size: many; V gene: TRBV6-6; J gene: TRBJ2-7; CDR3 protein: ASRPTALSYEQY
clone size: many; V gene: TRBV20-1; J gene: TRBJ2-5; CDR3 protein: SALGLGETQY
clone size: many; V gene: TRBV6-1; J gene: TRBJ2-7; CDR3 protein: ASSADRVLPEQY
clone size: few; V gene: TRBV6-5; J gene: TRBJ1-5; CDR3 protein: ASSYSGSGQPGNQPQH
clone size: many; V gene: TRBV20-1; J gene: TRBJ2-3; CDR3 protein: SARGRGGGTDTQY
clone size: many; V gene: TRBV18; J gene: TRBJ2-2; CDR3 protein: ASSPSAGGDTGELF
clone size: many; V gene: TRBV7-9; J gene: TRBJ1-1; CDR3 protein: ASSLGRTLDTEAF
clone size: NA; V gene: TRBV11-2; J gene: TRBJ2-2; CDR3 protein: ASRPRTGGTGELF
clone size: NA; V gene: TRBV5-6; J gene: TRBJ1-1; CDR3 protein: AGSRRTEVDTEAF
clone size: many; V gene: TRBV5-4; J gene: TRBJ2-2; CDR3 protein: ASSVQGSGELF
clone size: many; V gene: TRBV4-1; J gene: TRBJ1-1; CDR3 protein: ASRLQGGNTEAF